The 30 T cell receptor beta chains below were found in one sample sequenced in a study of cytomegalovirus exposure and HLA in healthy donors. Primers: 60 Vbeta forward and 13 Jbeta reverse. The data were produced by immunoSEQ multiplex PCR, yet TCRdb's version contains in-frame clones alone and is incomplete. The sample records roughly 99,000 clones, under 80% being singletons. What was sequenced was PBMCs. Source of these receptors: a woman in her 40s in good health and CMV-seropositive.

The V call is TRBV12-5, the J call TRBJ2-7; possible D gene TRBD1, 5 bases. Germline V gene sequence: CDR1 LGHNT, CDR2 FRNRAP. The CDR3 is 12 amino acids. V lost 3 bases, J lost 7 bases, and 10 bases lay in between. CDR3 region: CASGFHQGEQYF. DNA of the CDR3: TGTGCTAGTGGTTTTCACCAGGGTGAGCAGTACTTC.

A note on this clone: Other DNA variants within this sample encode the same CDR3. V and J are TRBV5-1 and TRBJ2-3; no clear D. V shed 0 bases and J shed 0 bases, with 5 bases lying between them. Germline CDR1 SGHRS, CDR2 YFSETQ. This CDR3 has 14 residues. CDR3 in amino acids: CASSLGQSTDTQYF. CDR3 sequence (DNA): TGCGCCAGCAGCTTGGGGCAGAGCACAGATACGCAGTATTTT.

CDR3 DNA sequence: TGTGCCAGCAGCCAAACAGGAGATCAGCCCCAGCATTTT. As protein: CASSQTGDQPQHF. The chain recombines TRBV7-6 with TRBJ1-5; possible D gene TRBD1, 5 bases. Germline CDR1 SGHVS, CDR2 FNYEAQ. There are 13 residues in the CDR3. Deletions cut 5 bases from V and 5 bases from J, with 10 bases between.

As for this clone: The junction and the germline gene differ at one end; a read error may be behind it. The chain couples TRBV9 to TRBJ1-2, with a weak D call TRBD1 (5 bases). The CDR3 extends over 14 amino acids. CDR1 is SGDLS, CDR2 YYNGEE, per germline. CDR3 in DNA: TGTGCCAGCAGCGTAGCTGGGACTAGTTATGGTTACACCTTC. It translates to CASSVAGTSYGYTF. Supplemented by reference TRBV9 and TRBJ1-2, the full variable domain reads DSGVTQTPKHLITATGQRVTLRCSPRSGDLSVYWYQQSLDQGLQFLIQYYNGEERAKGNILERFSAQQFPDLHSELNLSSLELGDSALYFCASSVAGTSYGYTFGSGTRLTVV.

The rearrangement joins TRBV18 to TRBJ1-5; D might be TRBD1 (6 bases). V was shortened by 6 bases and J by 1 base, with 13 bases between the two germline ends. Germline V lookup: CDR1 KGHSH, CDR2 LQKENI. The CDR3 loop spans 15 amino acids. In DNA, the CDR3 is TGTGCCAGCTCTAACCGGGGACAAAGCAATCAGCCCCAGCATTTT. Protein product: CASSNRGQSNQPQHF.

V and J are TRBV5-1 and TRBJ2-1; 8 nucleotides align to TRBD1. This CDR3 comprises 15 residues. V dropped 4 bases and J dropped 6; count of bases not matched to a gene: 9. Germline V gives CDR1 SGHRS, CDR2 YFSETQ. The CDR3 is CASSLQGASGNEQFF. The CDR3, as DNA: TGCGCCAGCAGCCTGCAGGGGGCGTCAGGCAATGAGCAGTTCTTC.

This clone was seen more than once but under ten times. The chain joins TRBV10-3 to TRBJ1-6; D may be TRBD1 (5 bases). CDR1 and CDR2 from the germline V gene are ENHRY and SYGVKD. This CDR3 contains 14 residues. Trimming removed 3 bases from V and 10 bases from J, with 13 bases in between. The chain's CDR3 is CAISDRVVESPLHF. In DNA, the CDR3 is TGTGCCATCAGTGACAGGGTAGTTGAGTCACCCCTCCACTTT.

This clone was seen only a few times. The chain carries TRBV6-5 and TRBJ2-3; unclear D gene. Germline assignment: CDR1 MNHEY and CDR2 SVGAGI. The CDR3 contains 13 residues. V was cut by 5 bases and J by 1 base, with 7 bases left in between. The CDR3 spells CASSKLGTDTQYF. CDR3 DNA: TGTGCCAGCAGTAAACTCGGCACAGATACGCAGTATTTT.

This clone was observed once. The rearrangement links TRBV4-1 to TRBJ1-2; D gene ambiguous. From germline, CDR1 is MGHRA and CDR2 YSYEKL. This CDR3 region has 14 residues. The V gene lost 1 base and the J gene lost 0 bases, with 6 bases spanning the gap. DNA for the CDR3: TGCGCCAGCAGCCAAGCTTCTACTAACTATGGCTACACCTTC. Protein: CASSQASTNYGYTF.

This rearrangement joins TRBV5-1 to TRBJ2-2; 7 bases match TRBD1. The germline CDR1 and CDR2 sequences are SGHRS and YFSETQ. This CDR3 spans 15 amino acids. V lost 4 bases and J lost 2; bases outside the gene matches: 5. The CDR3 loop is CASSPRTGNTGELFF. DNA of the CDR3: TGCGCCAGCAGCCCCCGGACAGGAAACACCGGGGAGCTGTTTTTT.

The chain links TRBV4-1 to TRBJ1-2; D is ambiguous. Germline CDR1 is MGHRA and CDR2 is YSYEKL. V dropped 0 bases and J dropped 5 bases, with 7 bases sitting between them. This CDR3 contains 13 residues. Written as DNA, the CDR3 is TGCGCCAGCAGCCAAGACGGTCCTTATGGCTACACCTTC. This translates into CASSQDGPYGYTF.

This chain links TRBV5-6 with TRBJ1-1; 11 bases line up with TRBD1. This CDR3 has 15 amino acids. V was pared by 0 bases and J by 3 bases, with 1 base of the junction left unmatched. CDR1 is SGHDT and CDR2 is YYEEEE in the germline V gene. This CDR3 is CASSLGDRGYTEAFF. The CDR3 region has the DNA TGTGCCAGCAGCTTGGGGGACAGGGGGTACACTGAAGCTTTCTTT.

On this clone: The sample has other DNA sequences that encode this CDR3 too. The chain recombines TRBV7-2 with TRBJ1-5; a weak D match, TRBD1 (6 bases). Germline V CDR1 and CDR2: SGHTA, FQGNSA. V gave up 2 bases and J gave up 4 bases, with 12 bases separating them. The CDR3 extends over 15 amino acids. The DNA for the CDR3 is TGTGCCAGCAGCTTAAGGGGGGGAGGAAATCAGCCCCAGCATTTT. It encodes CASSLRGGGNQPQHF.

This clone came up a few times. The rearrangement uses TRBV2 and TRBJ1-1, with 7 bases matching TRBD1. The ends lost 6 bases at V and 6 bases at J; junction bases unmatched: 4. The length of the CDR3 is 12 residues. Germline V CDR1 and CDR2: SNHLY, FYNNEI. CDR3 DNA sequence: TGTGCCAGCAGCGATACAGGGGCTGAAGCTTTCTTT. It encodes CASSDTGAEAFF.

The J gene is TRBJ1-1, the V gene TRBV18; D is perhaps TRBD1 (6 bases). V lost 3 bases, J lost 7 bases, and 12 bases lay in between. The CDR3 extends over 13 amino acids. The germline gives CDR1 KGHSH, CDR2 LQKENI. The CDR3 protein is CASSPDRTLEAFF. The DNA for the CDR3 is TGTGCCAGCTCACCGGACAGAACCCTTGAAGCTTTCTTT.

This chain uses TRBV7-2 with TRBJ2-5; D perhaps matches TRBD2 (6 bases). Germline V lookup: CDR1 SGHTA, CDR2 FQGNSA. The CDR3 has 14 residues. Trimming left V 5 bases short and J 5 bases short, with 15 bases between. The CDR3 nucleotides read TGTGCCAGCAGCACAGCGGGCGTACCTGAGACCCAGTACTTC. Protein sequence: CASSTAGVPETQYF.

The V and J genes are TRBV6-5 and TRBJ1-1; D is possibly TRBD1 (5 bases). Germline lookup yields CDR1 MNHEY and CDR2 SVGAGI. V was pared by 5 bases and J by 4 bases, with 11 bases between. This CDR3 has 13 residues. CDR3 region: CASSRTRLTEAFF. CDR3 nucleotides: TGTGCCAGCAGTAGGACAAGACTCACTGAAGCTTTCTTT.

V and J are TRBV18 and TRBJ1-1, with 7 bases that match TRBD1. Trimming cost V 1 base and J 1 base; bases outside gene matches: 0. CDR1 and CDR2 (germline): KGHSH, LQKENI. This CDR3 comprises 14 residues. CDR3: CASSPQGANTEAFF. For the CDR3, the DNA is TGTGCCAGCTCACCACAGGGGGCGAACACTGAAGCTTTCTTT.

This clone occurred once. The chain combines TRBV6-5 with TRBJ2-1; possible D gene TRBD2, 7 bases. This CDR3 is built from 16 residues. With 4 bases removed from V and 6 bases from J, the gap between germline ends came to 19 bases. Germline-derived CDR1 and CDR2 are MNHEY and SVGAGI. Written as DNA, the CDR3 is TGTGCCAGCAGTTCCACGGGGGGCCGGGGTTTCAATGAGCAGTTCTTC. This encodes CASSSTGGRGFNEQFF.

The table lists this clone with a count of one. This sequence joins TRBV5-6 and TRBJ1-3, with 10 bases lining up with TRBD1. Germline lookup yields CDR1 SGHDT and CDR2 YYEEEE. The CDR3 sequence is 16 residues long. V gave up 0 bases and J gave up 3 bases; unmatched junction bases: 3. In nucleotides, the CDR3 is TGTGCCAGCAGCTTGGAAGGGACAGGGGATGGAAACACCATATATTTT. Its protein product is CASSLEGTGDGNTIYF.

The V gene is TRBV5-4, the J gene TRBJ2-1, with 8 bases matching TRBD2. Per the germline V gene, CDR1 is SGHNT and CDR2 is YYREEE (reference sequence). V shed 1 base, J shed 2 bases, and the junction held 5 bases outside the gene matches. The CDR3 is made up of 16 amino acids. The CDR3 DNA is TGTGCCAGCAGCTTGAGCGGGGGCCCTACCTACAATGAGCAGTTCTTC. This translates into CASSLSGGPTYNEQFF.

CDR3 sequence (DNA): TGTGCCAGCAGCTTCCGGATAGGGGGCAGGAGCACTGAAGCTTTCTTT. It is translated as CASSFRIGGRSTEAFF. The chain couples TRBV5-5 to TRBJ1-1; 7 nucleotides agree with TRBD1. Germline V lookup: CDR1 SGHKS, CDR2 YYEKEE (reference sequence). J gave up 4 bases and V 2 bases, and 11 bases lay outside the gene matches. CDR3 length: 16 amino acids.

This clone was recorded once. DNA of the CDR3: TGTGCCAGTAGTCGACCCGTCCGGGACAGGCCAGACAATGAGCAGTTCTTC. It yields the protein CASSRPVRDRPDNEQFF. This chain uses TRBV19 with TRBJ2-1; 8 bases are shared with TRBD1. This CDR3 is built from 17 residues. Germline V gives CDR1 LNHDA, CDR2 SQIVND (reference sequence). The V and J ends lost 5 bases and 5 bases, in that order; junction bases with no gene match: 14.

The genes are TRBV6-1 and TRBJ1-1, with 10 bases fitting TRBD1. The CDR3 extends over 14 amino acids. Per the germline V gene, CDR1 is MNHNS and CDR2 is SASEGT. V lost 10 bases and J lost 0; bases outside the gene matches: 5. The CDR3 here is CATFDRGLNTEAFF. The CDR3 DNA follows: TGTGCCACCTTCGACAGGGGGCTGAACACTGAAGCTTTCTTT.

V usage is TRBV19 and J usage is TRBJ1-2, with 10 bases aligning to TRBD1. V dropped 8 bases and J dropped 5; count of bases not matched to a gene: 17. Per the germline V gene, CDR1 is LNHDA and CDR2 is SQIVND (reference sequence). The CDR3 is 17 residues long. The CDR3 coding sequence is TGTGCCAGTGACCGCCGGGACAGGGGACAATCCGGATATGGCTACACCTTC. Protein sequence: CASDRRDRGQSGYGYTF.

This chain uses TRBV2 with TRBJ2-3, with D unresolved. The CDR3 extends over 14 amino acids. The ends were cut back, 3 bases at V and 0 bases at J, with 7 bases in the middle. Germline V gives CDR1 SNHLY, CDR2 FYNNEI. Here the CDR3 DNA reads TGTGCCAGCAGTGAGGCGCGGAGCACAGATACGCAGTATTTT. It specifies CASSEARSTDTQYF.

The chain combines TRBV30 with TRBJ1-2; perhaps TRBD1 as D (6 bases). V lost 0 bases and J 6 bases, leaving 11 bases between the germline ends. This CDR3 contains 13 residues. Germline V gene lookup returns CDR1 GTSNPN and CDR2 SVGIG (reference sequence). The CDR3 loop reads CAWSVTTGNGYTF. The CDR3, as DNA: TGTGCCTGGAGTGTTACGACAGGCAATGGCTACACCTTC.

CDR3 loop: CASSQELAGGLRIQYF. The DNA of the CDR3 is TGCGCCAGCAGCCAAGAACTAGCGGGGGGGCTGCGCATTCAGTACTTC. This sequence joins TRBV4-3 and TRBJ2-4, with TRBD2 matching over 13 bases. V trimming: 0 bases; J trimming: 9 bases; junction bases outside the gene matches: 5. Germline V gene data show CDR1 as LGHNA and CDR2 as YSLEER. The CDR3 loop spans 16 amino acids.

This rearrangement joins TRBV7-8 to TRBJ1-6, with 8 bases lining up with TRBD1. The CDR3 contains 16 residues. Germline CDR1 is SGHVS and CDR2 is FQNEAQ. The V and J ends lost 2 bases and 0 bases, in that order; junction bases with no gene match: 0. The CDR3 loop reads CASSLTGGSYNSPLHF. The CDR3 nucleotides are TGTGCCAGCAGCTTAACAGGGGGCTCCTATAATTCACCCCTCCACTTT.

V usage is TRBV7-9 and J usage is TRBJ1-2; 11 positions match TRBD1. From germline, CDR1 is SEHNR and CDR2 FQNEAQ (reference sequence). Trimming took 2 bases from V and 10 from J; bases not matched to a gene: 6. There are 14 residues in the CDR3. CDR3 in amino acids: CASSLTGQGVYYTF. The CDR3, as DNA: TGTGCCAGCAGCTTAACGGGACAGGGGGTTTACTACACCTTC. The complete variable domain, with remaining parts taken from reference TRBV7-9 and TRBJ1-2, reads DTGVSQNPRHKITKRGQNVTFRCDPISEHNRLYWYRQTLGQGPEFLTYFQNEAQLEKSRLLSDRFSAERPKGSFSTLEIQRTEQGDSAMYLCASSLTGQGVYYTFGSGTRLTVV.